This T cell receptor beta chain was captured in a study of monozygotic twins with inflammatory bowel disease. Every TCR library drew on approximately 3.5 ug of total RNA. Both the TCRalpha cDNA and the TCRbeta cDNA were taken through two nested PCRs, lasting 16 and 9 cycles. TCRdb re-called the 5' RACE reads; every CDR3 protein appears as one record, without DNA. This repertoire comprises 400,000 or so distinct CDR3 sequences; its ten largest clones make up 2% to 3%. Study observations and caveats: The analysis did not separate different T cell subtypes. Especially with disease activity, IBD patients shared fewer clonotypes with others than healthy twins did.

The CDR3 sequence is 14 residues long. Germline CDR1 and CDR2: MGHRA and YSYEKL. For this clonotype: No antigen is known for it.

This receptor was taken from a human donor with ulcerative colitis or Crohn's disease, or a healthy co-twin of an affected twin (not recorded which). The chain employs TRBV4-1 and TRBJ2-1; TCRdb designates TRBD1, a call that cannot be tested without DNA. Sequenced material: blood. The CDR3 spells CASSQSTGGNEQFF.